A single sample is the source of the 8 T cell receptor beta chains below, sequenced in a study of blood T cell repertoires in COVID-19. The protocol was immunoSEQ multiplex PCR, while the TCRdb copy is restricted to in-frame clones and leaves out a portion. The sample includes some 150,000 clones, around nine tenths of them seen just once. The sequencing sample was made of peripheral blood. These receptor sequences come from a human donor in a cohort sampled during active COVID-19.

This sequence joins TRBV11-2 and TRBJ2-7; D call uncertain. With 1 base removed from V and 0 bases from J, the gap between germline ends came to 10 bases. This CDR3 is 15 amino acids long. Germline CDR1 is SGHAT and CDR2 is FQNNGV. The CDR3 sequence is CASSLVAVSSYEQYF. CDR3 DNA sequence: TGTGCCAGCAGCTTAGTTGCGGTCAGCTCCTACGAGCAGTACTTC.

The chain is built from TRBV9 and TRBJ2-5; D possibly corresponds to TRBD1 (5 bases). The V end was cut by 0 bases, the J end by 1 base, with 13 bases between. CDR1 and CDR2 from the germline V gene are SGDLS and YYNGEE. The CDR3 extends over 16 amino acids. The CDR3 protein is CASSVGRTRRQETQYF. The CDR3 coding sequence is TGTGCCAGCAGCGTAGGTCGGACACGTCGCCAAGAGACCCAGTACTTC.

The rearrangement uses TRBV18 and TRBJ1-5; D uncertain. The CDR3 contains 14 residues. Trimming left V 5 bases short and J 0 bases short, with 8 bases between. Germline V gene lookup returns CDR1 KGHSH and CDR2 LQKENI. Here the CDR3 DNA reads TGTGCCAGCTCATTAGCACATAGCAATCAGCCCCAGCATTTT. Residues: CASSLAHSNQPQHF.

The V and J genes are TRBV7-2 and TRBJ1-4, with D perhaps TRBD1 (5 bases). Trimming stripped 5 bases from V and 7 bases from J, with 11 bases between. This CDR3 spans 13 amino acids. Germline CDR1 reads SGHTA; CDR2 reads FQGNSA. The CDR3 DNA reads as TGTGCCAGCAGCCAAACCGGGGGTGAAAAACTGTTTTTT. The encoded protein is CASSQTGGEKLFF.

The chain couples TRBV7-2 to TRBJ2-5; 8 nucleotides match TRBD2. This CDR3 contains 15 residues. Germline V gene sequence: CDR1 SGHTA, CDR2 FQGNSA. V shed 1 base and J 4 bases; nucleotides not matched to a gene: 5. CDR3 sequence (DNA): TGTGCCAGCAGCTTAGAAAGAACTAGCGGAGAGACCCAGTACTTC. Protein product: CASSLERTSGETQYF.

The chain employs TRBV29-1 and TRBJ2-1, with D perhaps matching TRBD1 (6 bases). Germline V lookup: CDR1 SQVTM, CDR2 ANQGSEA. Trimming removed 5 bases from V and 4 bases from J, with 18 bases in between. The CDR3 covers 15 residues. DNA for the CDR3: TGCAGCGTTTCCCGGGACAAATCGTTTTACAATGAGCAGTTCTTC. This translates into CSVSRDKSFYNEQFF.

This sequence joins TRBV29-1 and TRBJ2-7; TRBD1 matches 9 bases. V shed 6 bases, J shed 6 bases, and the junction held 12 bases outside the gene matches. This CDR3 contains 14 residues. Germline CDR1 reads SQVTM; CDR2 reads ANQGSEA. The CDR3 DNA follows: TGCAGCGTCAGTCAAGTGGGACAGGGAGGCGAGCAGTACTTC. Translating it yields CSVSQVGQGGEQYF.

The chain employs TRBV28 and TRBJ2-3, with D perhaps TRBD1 (6 bases). CDR3 size: 16 residues. CDR1 MDHEN and CDR2 SYDVKM come from the germline V gene. Trimming cost V 2 bases and J 2 bases, with 14 bases left between them. The CDR3 loop reads CASSLVGGQPTDTQYF. Written as DNA, the CDR3 is TGTGCCAGCAGTTTAGTGGGTGGACAGCCCACAGATACGCAGTATTTT.